These T cell receptor beta chains were read from a single sample in a study of blood T cells in healthy people across ages. One entry per CDR3 protein, called by TCRdb with MiXCR from the 5' RACE reads. The sample holds around 1,100,000 distinct CDR3 sequences, 35% to 45% seen once. Material: blood. These receptors all stem from a young man in good health. The CDR3 runs from the conserved cysteine through the conserved F or W. D genes are given only for firm matches. Clone size, where shown, is once, few, many, or a class for clones that have expanded.

NA	NA	TRBV29-1	TRBJ2-7	CSVGENNEQYF	TGCAGCGTAGGCGAGAACAATGAGCAGTACTTC
TRBD2	NA	TRBV7-3	TRBJ2-3	CASSPMGGTSTDTQYF	TGTGCCAGCAGCCCAATGGGGGGGACTAGCACAGATACGCAGTATTTT
TRBD2	few	TRBV12-3/TRBV12-4	TRBJ2-7	CASSLGSGGGFEQYF	TGTGCCAGCAGTTTAGGTAGCGGCGGGGGTTTTGAGCAGTACTTC
NA	NA	TRBV7-3	TRBJ1-1	CASSLNPGNTEAFF	TGTGCCAGCAGCTTAAATCCAGGGAACACTGAAGCTTTCTTT
TRBD2	NA	TRBV5-1	TRBJ2-3	CASSPTSGAADTQYF	TGCGCCAGCAGCCCCACTAGCGGGGCGGCGGATACGCAGTATTTT
NA	NA	TRBV9	TRBJ1-5	CASSVVVTPSNQPQHF	TGTGCCAGCAGCGTAGTAGTCACCCCTAGCAATCAGCCCCAGCATTTT
NA	few	TRBV20-1	TRBJ2-1	CSARDQGYSSYNEQFF	TGCAGTGCTAGAGATCAGGGCTACAGCTCCTACAATGAGCAGTTCTTC
NA	NA	TRBV24-1	TRBJ2-3	CATSAGQEGDTQYF	TGTGCCACCAGTGCCGGGCAGGAGGGAGATACGCAGTATTTT
NA	few	TRBV29-1	TRBJ2-7	CSVEQGKGLYEQYF	TGCAGCGTTGAACAGGGGAAGGGGCTCTACGAGCAGTACTTC
TRBD1	NA	TRBV20-1	TRBJ2-7	CSARPSDRAFYEQYF	TGCAGTGCCAGGCCCTCGGACAGGGCATTCTACGAGCAGTACTTC
TRBD2	NA	TRBV7-6	TRBJ2-7	CASSLAAGVDEQYF	TGTGCCAGCAGCTTAGCTGCGGGGGTGGACGAGCAGTACTTC
NA	NA	TRBV6-2/TRBV6-3	TRBJ2-7	CASSDNSRPHEQYF	TGTGCCAGCAGTGATAATTCCAGGCCCCACGAGCAGTACTTC
NA	NA	TRBV5-1	TRBJ2-4	CASSLGPSTKNIQYF	TGCGCCAGCAGCTTGGGGCCGTCGACCAAAAACATTCAGTACTTC